The clone carrying this T cell receptor beta chain has a handful of counts. This sample stems from a study of T-cell memory formation after mild COVID-19. Study context: Most TCR clusters belonged to a single donor.

After 5'RACE with constant-segment primers, TCR alpha and TCR beta cDNA libraries carrying sample barcodes and UMIs were obtained. Via MiXCR, TCRdb re-called the 5' RACE reads, giving one row per CDR3 protein. This sample has about 150,000 distinct CDR3 sequences, with 14% found just once. Germline assignment: CDR1 MRHNA and CDR2 SNTAGT. This CDR3 is 13 amino acids long. V was clipped by 5 bases and J by 8 bases, with 13 bases between them. J is TRBJ2-1 and V is TRBV6-4, with D perhaps being TRBD1 or TRBD2 (5 bases each). The specimen was PBMCs or a T cell subset sorted from them (not recorded which). This sequence was found in an adult woman who had mild COVID-19 (a few samples of this study predate the infection). Cell type and time point are not known. The CDR3 nucleotides are TGTGCCAGCAGTAGAGGGGCGATCGATGAGCAGTTCTTC. It encodes CASSRGAIDEQFF.